The rows below give T cell receptor beta chains drawn from one sample of a study of blood T cell repertoires in COVID-19. Measured with immunoSEQ multiplex PCR; TCRdb has only the in-frame clones, and not every one. The sample includes about 64,000 clones, 75% to 85% of them seen just once. Sequenced: peripheral blood. These receptors all come from an older woman with acute or convalescent COVID-19. The CDR3 runs from the conserved cysteine through the conserved F or W. The order of the fields is D gene, V gene, J gene, clone size, CDR3 DNA, CDR3 protein. D genes are given only for firm matches. Some rows have no size entry. The others give once, few or many, or a class for an expanded clone.

TRBD1	TRBV6-1	TRBJ1-1	NA	TGTGCCAGCAGTGAAGGTGGCAGGGGGTTTAACACTGAAGCTTTCTTT	CASSEGGRGFNTEAFF
NA	TRBV5-6	TRBJ1-4	NA	TGTGCCAGCAGCTTGGCCGGGGAGGGGGGCATTGGGAATGAAAAACTGTTTTTT	CASSLAGEGGIGNEKLFF
NA	TRBV10-3	TRBJ1-1	NA	TGTGCCATCAGTGACCCTGACCAAAGAGGCACTGAAGCTTTCTTT	CAISDPDQRGTEAFF
NA	TRBV18	TRBJ1-2	few	TGTGCCAGCTCACCGAGACAGAACTATGGCTACACCTTC	CASSPRQNYGYTF
NA	TRBV9	TRBJ1-1	NA	TGTGCCAGCAGCGGGCCGGGGGGCTTGAACACTGAAGCTTTCTTT	CASSGPGGLNTEAFF
NA	TRBV7-7	TRBJ2-5	NA	TGTGCCAGCAGCCCGGGGGAGACCCAGTACTTC	CASSPGETQYF
NA	TRBV13	TRBJ1-2	NA	TGTGCCAGCAGCATTGACAGGCTCTATGGCTACACCTTC	CASSIDRLYGYTF
TRBD1	TRBV4-2	TRBJ1-3	NA	TGTGCCAGCAGCGTCCCGGGACAGGGGGTGTCTGGAAACACCATATATTTT	CASSVPGQGVSGNTIYF
TRBD2	TRBV3-1/TRBV3-2	TRBJ2-1	NA	TGTGCCAGCAGCCGGGCTAGCGGGGTTGAGCAGTTCTTC	CASSRASGVEQFF
NA	TRBV18	TRBJ1-1	NA	TGTGCCAGCTCACTCGAGACAGGGAACACTGAAGCTTTCTTT	CASSLETGNTEAFF
TRBD2	TRBV7-3	TRBJ2-5	NA	TGTGCCAGCAGCCCCCTTGGAGCGGGGGCGCAAGAGACCCAGTACTTC	CASSPLGAGAQETQYF
TRBD1	TRBV9	TRBJ1-3	NA	TGTGCCAGCAGCCCCCGACAGGGGGCTGGAAACACCATATATTTT	CASSPRQGAGNTIYF
NA	TRBV19	TRBJ1-2	NA	TGTGCCAGTAGTGACAAGGACAGTCTCTATGGCTACACCTTC	CASSDKDSLYGYTF
TRBD1	TRBV19	TRBJ1-5	NA	TGTGCCAGTACCCAGGACAGGGGTGGGAATCAGCCCCAGCATTTT	CASTQDRGGNQPQHF
TRBD2	TRBV7-9	TRBJ2-1	NA	TGTGCCAGCAGCCCAGGACTAGCGGGGGGGTTCCCCTACAATGAGCAGTTCTTC	CASSPGLAGGFPYNEQFF
NA	TRBV6-6	TRBJ1-4	NA	TGTGCCAGCAGTTTGAGGTTTTATGAAAAACTGTTTTTT	CASSLRFYEKLFF
NA	TRBV27	TRBJ1-1	NA	TGTGCCAGCAGTTTATGGGGGGGGATGAACACTGAAGCTTTCTTT	CASSLWGGMNTEAFF
TRBD2	TRBV5-1	TRBJ2-3	NA	TGCGCCAGCAGCAGGGAGGGGAGCACAGATACGCAGTATTTT	CASSREGSTDTQYF
TRBD1	TRBV9	TRBJ1-2	many	TGTGCCAGCAGCGGGACAGGGAAGAACTATGGCTACACCTTC	CASSGTGKNYGYTF
TRBD2	TRBV5-1	TRBJ2-2	NA	TGCGCCAGCAGCTCCCAGCGGGGGGCCCCGGCCGGGGAGCTGTTTTTT	CASSSQRGAPAGELFF
NA	TRBV24-1	TRBJ1-1	NA	TGTGCCACCAGGGGGGCGACGAACACTGAAGCTTTCTTT	CATRGATNTEAFF
NA	TRBV18	TRBJ2-1	few	TGTGCCAGCTCAGCGGACAGTTACAATGAGCAGTTCTTC	CASSADSYNEQFF
NA	TRBV6-5	TRBJ1-5	once	TGTGCCAGCAGGGGGCCTGGGGATCAGCCCCAGCATTTT	CASRGPGDQPQHF
TRBD2	TRBV15	TRBJ2-3	NA	TGTGCCACCAGCAGAGATTGGACTAGCGGGGGGGACAGCACAGATACGCAGTATTTT	CATSRDWTSGGDSTDTQYF
NA	TRBV6-5	TRBJ1-1	NA	TGTGCCAGCCGAGAGAACACTGAAGCTTTCTTT	CASRENTEAFF
NA	TRBV19	TRBJ1-4	NA	TGTGCCAGTGCTTTCAGGGGAGACCCTAATGAAAAACTGTTTTTT	CASAFRGDPNEKLFF
TRBD1	TRBV4-1	TRBJ2-2	NA	TGCGCCAGCAGCCAAGGCAGGGGGCCAGGCACCGGGGAGCTGTTTTTT	CASSQGRGPGTGELFF
NA	TRBV6-5	TRBJ2-7	NA	TGTGCCAGCAGTTTGACAGTGAACTACGAGCAGTACTTC	CASSLTVNYEQYF
NA	TRBV7-2	TRBJ1-3	few	TGTGCCAGCAGCTTTAAGGGGTCCTCTGGAAACACCATATATTTT	CASSFKGSSGNTIYF
NA	TRBV6-5	TRBJ1-3	NA	TGTGCCAGCCCCACGGTCTACTCTGGAAACACCATATATTTT	CASPTVYSGNTIYF
NA	TRBV12-3/TRBV12-4	TRBJ1-6	NA	TGTGCCAGCAGGGACAGTTCGAGGACACCCCTCCACTTT	CASRDSSRTPLHF
TRBD2	TRBV4-1	TRBJ2-7	NA	TGCGCCAGCAGGGGAAGCGGGGGGGCTGGGGAGCAGTACTTC	CASRGSGGAGEQYF
TRBD1	TRBV4-2	TRBJ2-1	NA	TGTGCCAGCAGCCAAGATGGGACAGAAATAAATGAGCAGTTCTTC	CASSQDGTEINEQFF
NA	TRBV27	TRBJ1-3	NA	TGTGCCAGCAGGCAGAACCTCGGGTATAGAAACACCATATATTTT	CASRQNLGYRNTIYF
NA	TRBV5-4	TRBJ2-5	NA	TGTGCCAGCAGCTTGGACAGCTTTGAAGAGACCCAGTACTTC	CASSLDSFEETQYF
NA	TRBV3-1/TRBV3-2	TRBJ2-3	NA	TGTGCCAGCAGCCAAGGCGTAGGGGGAGATACGCAGTATTTT	CASSQGVGGDTQYF
NA	TRBV11-3	TRBJ2-3	NA	TGTGCCAGCAGCCCCACGGGGACAGATACGCAGTATTTT	CASSPTGTDTQYF
NA	TRBV6-5	TRBJ1-5	NA	TGTGCCAGCAGTTCAGGGTTACAGCCCCAGCATTTT	CASSSGLQPQHF
NA	TRBV2	TRBJ2-7	NA	TGTGCCAGCAGTGCAGGGGTCCCCTACGAGCAGTACTTC	CASSAGVPYEQYF
NA	TRBV4-1	TRBJ2-7	NA	TGCGCCAGCAGCCTTGGCGGAGGGGTTAAGGGCGAGCAGTACTTC	CASSLGGGVKGEQYF
NA	TRBV2	TRBJ1-1	NA	TGTGCCAGCAGTGAACGACAGACCTTCGGAGCTTTCTTT	CASSERQTFGAFF
NA	TRBV29-1	TRBJ1-2	once	TGCAGCGTTGACCTCCCTGCGGGGCCTGGATATGGCTACACCTTC	CSVDLPAGPGYGYTF